This TCR beta chain was profiled in a study of shared clonotypes between healthy human individuals. Across the study: Donors consisted of two women and a few men between 18 and 49.

This CDR3 contains 14 residues. V dropped 5 bases and J dropped 9 bases, with 17 bases sitting between them. CDR1 LNHDA and CDR2 SQIVND come from the germline V gene (reference sequence). Replicate PCRs for unsorted PBMC used roughly 320 ng DNA (around 30,000 T cell genomes). The method was immunoSEQ multiplex PCR; TCRdb's version includes in-frame clones alone and lacks a portion of them. The sample lists 530,000 or so clones, 75% to 80% seen once, with roughly an eighth in the top ten. Recent acute infections and vaccinations were absent in the healthy HIV-negative adult donors. Genomic DNA, for the unsorted samples, came from roughly 90 million PBMCs.

What was sequenced was PBMCs. The clonotype originates from a woman aged 40-49 years in good health. Some clones in this sample may be carry-over from other donors' samples. The chain recombines TRBV19 with TRBJ2-1; tentatively, D is TRBD2 (6 bases). CDR3 residues: CASSAAGSGSEQFF. As DNA, the CDR3 is TGTGCCAGTAGTGCAGCCGGGAGCGGGTCTGAGCAGTTCTTC.